This T cell receptor beta chain was identified in a study of neurological immune-mediated disorders. Input was around 1 million sorted T cells, either CD4+ or CD8+. There are many counts of this clonotype. Its target is unknown. A read error may account for a junction end that differs from germline. Synthesis of cDNA was carried out by template-switch 5'RACE. The reaction used 10-nucleotide random UMIs. TCRdb re-called the 5' RACE reads with MiXCR, one entry per CDR3 protein. The sample holds tens of thousands of distinct CDR3 sequences, 4.5% to 7% seen once. Study conclusions and caveats: Phylogenetic grouping assigned the repertoires of 18 of 34 multiple sclerosis patients to one related-CDR3 cluster, which constitutes a possible signature. Expanded clones shared no CDR3 amino acid sequences across subjects, suggesting private repertoires in all groups.

CDR3 length equals 14 residues. The germline gives CDR1 SGHTA, CDR2 FQGTGA. Sequenced input: CD4+ T cells from blood. This chain joins TRBV7-3 and TRBJ2-1, with a possible D match to TRBD2 (6 bases). This clonotype was obtained from a woman aged 18-35 years with multiple sclerosis. The CDR3 DNA is TGTGCCAGCAGCGTAACCGGGGGAAACAATGAGCAGTTCTTC. It encodes CASSVTGGNNEQFF.